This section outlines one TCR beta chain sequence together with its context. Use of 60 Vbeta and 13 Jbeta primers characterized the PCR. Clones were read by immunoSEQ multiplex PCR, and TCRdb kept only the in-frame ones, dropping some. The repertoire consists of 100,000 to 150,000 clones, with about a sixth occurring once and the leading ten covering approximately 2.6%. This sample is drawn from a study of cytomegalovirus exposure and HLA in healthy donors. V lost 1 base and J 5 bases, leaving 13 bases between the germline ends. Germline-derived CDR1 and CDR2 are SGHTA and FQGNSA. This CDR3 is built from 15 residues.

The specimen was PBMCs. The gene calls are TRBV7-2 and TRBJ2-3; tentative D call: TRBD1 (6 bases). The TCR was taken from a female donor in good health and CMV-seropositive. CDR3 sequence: CASSLVGQGRDTQYF. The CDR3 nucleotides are TGTGCCAGCAGCTTAGTGGGGCAGGGGAGAGATACGCAGTATTTT.